The 20 T cell receptor beta chains given below trace back to one sample, sequenced in a study of blood T cell repertoires in COVID-19. Clones were sequenced by immunoSEQ multiplex PCR, and TCRdb holds only the in-frame ones, with some missing. The sample contains about 75,000 clones, approximately 86% of which appear only once. The specimen was peripheral blood. These receptor sequences come from a woman in her forties or fifties with acute or convalescent COVID-19.

V and J are TRBV4-3 and TRBJ2-7, with 10 nucleotides matching TRBD1. The CDR3 is 15 residues long. With 4 bases clipped from V and 4 bases from J, the junction kept 7 bases outside the gene matches. Germline CDR1 reads LGHNA; CDR2 reads YSLEER. The CDR3 DNA sequence: TGCGCCAGCAGCCCCTCCGGGACAGGGGTGTACGAGCAGTACTTC. Protein sequence: CASSPSGTGVYEQYF.

CDR3 sequence reads: CASSLSGVNTEAFF. In DNA, the CDR3 is TGTGCCAGCAGCCTATCGGGTGTGAACACTGAAGCTTTCTTT. The rearrangement uses TRBV7-9 and TRBJ1-1, with D uncertain. CDR1 is SEHNR and CDR2 is FQNEAQ in the germline V gene (reference sequence). With 5 bases removed from V and 0 bases from J, the gap between germline ends came to 10 bases. There are 14 residues in the CDR3.

The chain links TRBV3-1 (or the pseudogene TRBV3-2) to TRBJ2-2; TRBD2 aligns across 9 bases. V lost 6 bases to trimming and J lost 6 bases; unmatched junction nucleotides: 11. Germline V gene sequence: CDR1 LGHDT, CDR2 YNNKEL (reference sequence). This CDR3 is built from 16 residues. In DNA, the CDR3 is TGTGCCAGCAGTTGGTATAGCGGGAGTTTCGCCGGGGAGCTGTTTTTT. Its protein is CASSWYSGSFAGELFF.

The gene calls are TRBV11-2 and TRBJ1-1, with 7 nucleotides matching TRBD1. This CDR3 has 13 residues. The V gene's germline CDR1 is SGHAT and CDR2 FQNNGV. V lost 0 bases, J lost 8 bases, and 3 bases stayed unmatched. This CDR3 reads CASSLESRGEAFF. The DNA of the CDR3 is TGTGCCAGCAGCTTAGAATCCAGGGGGGAAGCTTTCTTT.

This clone was seen a handful of times. V gene TRBV12-3 or TRBV12-4 combines with J gene TRBJ2-7; no firm D call. V was clipped by 5 bases and J by 5 bases, with 13 bases between them. CDR3 length equals 13 residues. CDR3 sequence reads: CASSNANYNEQYF. DNA for the CDR3: TGTGCCAGCAGTAACGCGAATTATAACGAGCAGTACTTC.

J is TRBJ1-1 and V is TRBV18, with D perhaps TRBD1 (6 bases). Germline V gene lookup returns CDR1 KGHSH and CDR2 LQKENI. Trimming took off 6 bases at V and 6 bases at J, with 20 bases between the two ends. The CDR3 runs 15 residues. The chain's CDR3 is CASSQSRGDTSEAFF. CDR3 coding DNA: TGTGCCAGCTCCCAGTCCAGGGGCGATACCTCTGAAGCTTTCTTT.

This rearrangement joins TRBV27 to TRBJ1-3; no definite D call. The CDR3 is made up of 15 amino acids. V lost 5 bases, J lost 0 bases, and 11 bases lay in between. Germline-derived CDR1 and CDR2 are MNHEY and SMNVEV (reference sequence). Here the CDR3 reads CASSHGLNSGNTIYF. The DNA for the CDR3 is TGTGCCAGCAGTCACGGACTGAACTCTGGAAACACCATATATTTT.

The gene calls are TRBV3-1 (or the pseudogene TRBV3-2) and TRBJ2-7, with TRBD1 as a possible D gene (5 bases). Germline values: CDR1 LGHDT, CDR2 YNNKEL (reference sequence). The CDR3 spans 13 residues. With 5 bases removed from V and 5 bases from J, the gap between germline ends came to 13 bases. The CDR3: CASSDAGSDEQYF. The CDR3 coding sequence is TGTGCCAGCAGCGACGCAGGGTCCGACGAGCAGTACTTC.

The V call is TRBV28, the J call TRBJ1-1; no clear D gene. Germline V lookup: CDR1 MDHEN, CDR2 SYDVKM. CDR3 length: 13 amino acids. Trimming took 6 bases from V and 7 from J, leaving 15 bases between them. For the CDR3, the DNA is TGTGCCAGCAGCCTGGCAGGCCTTGGTGAAGCTTTCTTT. Residues: CASSLAGLGEAFF.

This clone was counted a few times. This chain connects TRBV7-2 to TRBJ2-2; 11 bases are shared with TRBD2. The CDR3 runs to 17 residues. Per germline, CDR1 SGHTA and CDR2 FQGNSA. Trimming took 1 base from V and 5 from J; bases not matched to a gene: 6. CDR3 residues: CASSLEGLAERTGELFF. The CDR3 DNA reads as TGTGCCAGCAGCTTAGAGGGACTAGCGGAGCGAACCGGGGAGCTGTTTTTT.

A single count supports this clone. The rearrangement links TRBV9 to TRBJ2-7; tentative D call: TRBD2 (6 bases). Trimming took off 0 bases at V and 6 bases at J, with 10 bases between the two ends. The CDR3 is 13 amino acids. From germline, CDR1 is SGDLS and CDR2 YYNGEE. The CDR3 is CASSVASGVEQYF. Written as DNA, the CDR3 is TGTGCCAGCAGCGTAGCGTCGGGGGTCGAGCAGTACTTC.

The genes are TRBV4-1 and TRBJ1-5; TRBD1 is a possible D gene (6 bases). Germline CDR1 MGHRA, CDR2 YSYEKL. V lost 1 base, J lost 6 bases, and 13 bases lay in between. The CDR3 extends over 15 amino acids. Here the CDR3 reads CASSQGSGGTQPQHF. The CDR3 nucleotides read TGCGCCAGCAGCCAAGGTAGTGGGGGCACTCAGCCCCAGCATTTT.

The rearrangement joins TRBV3-1 (or the pseudogene TRBV3-2) to TRBJ2-7; maybe TRBD2 (5 bases). CDR3 length: 14 residues. The V end lost 4 bases, the J end lost 1 base, and 11 bases lay between the germline ends. Germline V gene sequence: CDR1 LGHDT, CDR2 YNNKEL (reference sequence). The CDR3 nucleotides are TGTGCCAGCAGCCCATGGAGCGGTTCCTACGAGCAGTACTTC. It translates to CASSPWSGSYEQYF.

As DNA, the CDR3 is TGTGCCAGCAGTTACTCAACAGGGGGCCAGGGTGGCTACACCTTC. As protein: CASSYSTGGQGGYTF. The J gene is TRBJ1-2, the V gene TRBV6-5; 9 bases line up with TRBD1. V trimming: 0 bases; J trimming: 7 bases; junction bases outside the gene matches: 6. Germline V CDR1 and CDR2: MNHEY, SVGAGI. This CDR3 has 15 residues.

The genes are TRBV7-9 and TRBJ1-5, with unresolved D. Germline values: CDR1 SEHNR, CDR2 FQNEAQ (reference sequence). The CDR3 consists of 14 residues. Trimming removed 1 base from V and 2 bases from J, with 6 bases in between. Here the CDR3 DNA reads TGTGCCAGCAGCTTAGGAGGGCGCAATCAGCCCCAGCATTTT. Translating gives CASSLGGRNQPQHF.

This chain links TRBV20-1 with TRBJ1-2; no firm D call. The V and J ends lost 3 bases and 2 bases respectively, with 22 bases between them. This CDR3 contains 17 residues. CDR1 and CDR2 from the germline V gene are DFQATT and SNEGSKA (reference sequence). In DNA form, the CDR3 reads TGCAGTGCTAGTGCGTTGGGAGAGATTATAGAGAACTATGGCTACACCTTC. Protein sequence: CSASALGEIIENYGYTF.

The gene calls are TRBV5-4 and TRBJ1-2; D possibly corresponds to TRBD1 (6 bases). V shed 1 base and J shed 8 bases, with 12 bases lying between them. Germline loops: CDR1 SGHNT, CDR2 YYREEE (reference sequence). The length of the CDR3 is 13 residues. The CDR3 spells CASSLLFGGGYTF. CDR3 nucleotides: TGTGCCAGCAGCTTGTTGTTTGGGGGCGGCTACACCTTC.

The chain combines TRBV6-2 or TRBV6-3 with TRBJ2-3; D gene uncertain. Looked up from germline, CDR1 is MNHEY and CDR2 is SVGEGT. Trimming removed 1 base from V and 4 bases from J, with 9 bases in between. The CDR3 totals 14 residues. This chain's CDR3 is CASSYFGASDTQYF. The CDR3, as DNA: TGTGCCAGCAGTTACTTCGGAGCGTCAGATACGCAGTATTTT.

This chain connects TRBV28 to TRBJ1-2; TRBD1 agrees at 11 bases. The junction had 12 bases not matched to a gene; V was cut back by 5 bases and J by 7 bases. The germline V gene has CDR1 MDHEN and CDR2 SYDVKM. The CDR3 extends over 16 amino acids. The CDR3 region is CASSLRTGGLLIGYTF. The CDR3 bases are TGTGCCAGCAGTCTCCGGACAGGGGGCCTCCTGATTGGCTACACCTTC.

This sequence joins TRBV7-2 and TRBJ2-4, with D hard to call. V lost 1 base, J lost 5 bases, and 9 bases lay in between. Per germline, CDR1 SGHTA and CDR2 FQGNSA. The CDR3 is 14 amino acids. The CDR3 spells CASSLGQFENIQYF. The CDR3 DNA follows: TGTGCCAGCAGCTTAGGCCAGTTCGAAAACATTCAGTACTTC.